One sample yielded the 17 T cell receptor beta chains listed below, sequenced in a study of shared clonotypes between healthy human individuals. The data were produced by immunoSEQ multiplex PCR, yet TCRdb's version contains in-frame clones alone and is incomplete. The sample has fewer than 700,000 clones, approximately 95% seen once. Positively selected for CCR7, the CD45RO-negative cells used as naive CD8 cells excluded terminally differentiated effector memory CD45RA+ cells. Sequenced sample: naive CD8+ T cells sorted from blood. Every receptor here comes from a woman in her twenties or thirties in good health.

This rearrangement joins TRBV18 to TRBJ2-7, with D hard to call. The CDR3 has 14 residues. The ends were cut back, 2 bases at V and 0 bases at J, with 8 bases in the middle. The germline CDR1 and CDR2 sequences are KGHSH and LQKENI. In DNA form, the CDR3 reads TGTGCCAGCTCACCAGTCGGAAGCTCCTACGAGCAGTACTTC. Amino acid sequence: CASSPVGSSYEQYF.

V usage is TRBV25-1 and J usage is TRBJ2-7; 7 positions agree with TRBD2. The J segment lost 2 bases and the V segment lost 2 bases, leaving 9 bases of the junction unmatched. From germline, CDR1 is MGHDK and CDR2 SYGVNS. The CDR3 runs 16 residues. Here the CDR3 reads CASSEIYGTKTYEQYF. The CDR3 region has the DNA TGTGCCAGCAGTGAAATATACGGGACTAAAACCTACGAGCAGTACTTC.

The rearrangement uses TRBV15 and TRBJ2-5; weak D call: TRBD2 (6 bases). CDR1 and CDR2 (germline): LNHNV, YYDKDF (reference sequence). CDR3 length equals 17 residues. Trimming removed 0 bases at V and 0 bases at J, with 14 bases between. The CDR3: CATSREAGRGDQETQYF. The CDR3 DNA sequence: TGTGCCACCAGCAGAGAGGCGGGGAGAGGGGACCAAGAGACCCAGTACTTC.

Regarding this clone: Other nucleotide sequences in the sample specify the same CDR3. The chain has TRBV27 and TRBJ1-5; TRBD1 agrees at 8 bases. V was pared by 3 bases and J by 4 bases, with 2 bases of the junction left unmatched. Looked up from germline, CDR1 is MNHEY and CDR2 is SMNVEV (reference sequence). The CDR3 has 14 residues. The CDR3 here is CASSFTGGNQPQHF. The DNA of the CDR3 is TGTGCCAGCAGTTTCACAGGGGGAAATCAGCCCCAGCATTTT.

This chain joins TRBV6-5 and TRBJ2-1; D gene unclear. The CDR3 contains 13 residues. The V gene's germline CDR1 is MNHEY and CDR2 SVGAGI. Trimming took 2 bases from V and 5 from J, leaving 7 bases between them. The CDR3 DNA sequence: TGTGCCAGCAGTTACGGCTTACACAATGAGCAGTTCTTC. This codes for CASSYGLHNEQFF.

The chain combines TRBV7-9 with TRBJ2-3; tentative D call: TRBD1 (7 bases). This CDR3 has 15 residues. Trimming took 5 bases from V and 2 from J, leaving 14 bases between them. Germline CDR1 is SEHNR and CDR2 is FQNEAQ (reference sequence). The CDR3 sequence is CASSPRDSSTDTQYF. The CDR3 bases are TGTGCCAGCAGCCCGCGGGACAGTTCCACAGATACGCAGTATTTT.

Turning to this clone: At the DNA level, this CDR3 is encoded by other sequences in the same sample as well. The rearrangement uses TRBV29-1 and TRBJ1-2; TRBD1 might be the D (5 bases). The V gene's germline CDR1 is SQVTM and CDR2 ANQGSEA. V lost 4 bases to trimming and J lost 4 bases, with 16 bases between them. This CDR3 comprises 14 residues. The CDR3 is CSVVREDTLYGYTF. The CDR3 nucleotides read TGCAGCGTTGTAAGGGAGGACACCCTCTATGGCTACACCTTC.

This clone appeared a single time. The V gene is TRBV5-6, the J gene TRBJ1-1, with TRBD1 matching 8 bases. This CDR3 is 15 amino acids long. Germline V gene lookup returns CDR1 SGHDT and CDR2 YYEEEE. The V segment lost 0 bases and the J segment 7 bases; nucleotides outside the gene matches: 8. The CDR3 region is CASSLDRTGRVEAFF. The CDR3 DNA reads TGTGCCAGCAGCTTGGATAGGACAGGGCGAGTTGAAGCTTTCTTT. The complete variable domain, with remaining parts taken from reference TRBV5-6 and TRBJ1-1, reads DAGVTQSPTHLIKTRGQQVTLRCSPKSGHDTVSWYQQALGQGPQFIFQYYEEEERQRGNFPDRFSGHQFPNYSSELNVNALLLGDSALYLCASSLDRTGRVEAFFGQGTRLTVV.

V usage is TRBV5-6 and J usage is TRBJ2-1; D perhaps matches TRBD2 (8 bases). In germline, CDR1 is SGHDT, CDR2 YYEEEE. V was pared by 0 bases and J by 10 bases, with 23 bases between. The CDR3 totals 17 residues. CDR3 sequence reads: CASSLEFSGGGLGEQFF. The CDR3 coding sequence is TGTGCCAGCAGCTTGGAGTTCTCGGGAGGGGGCCTGGGAGAGCAGTTCTTC.

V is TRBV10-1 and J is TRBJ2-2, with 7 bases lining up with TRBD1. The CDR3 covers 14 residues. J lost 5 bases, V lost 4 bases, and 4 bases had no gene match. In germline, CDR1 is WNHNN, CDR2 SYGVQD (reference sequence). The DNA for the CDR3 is TGCGCCAGCAGTGTAGACAGGGCTACCGGGGAGCTGTTTTTT. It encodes CASSVDRATGELFF.

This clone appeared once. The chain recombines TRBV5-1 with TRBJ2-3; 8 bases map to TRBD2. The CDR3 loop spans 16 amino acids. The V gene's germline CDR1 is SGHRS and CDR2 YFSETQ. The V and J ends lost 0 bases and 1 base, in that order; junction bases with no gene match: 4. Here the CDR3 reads CASSLGAGDGTDTQYF. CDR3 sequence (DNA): TGCGCCAGCAGCTTGGGAGCGGGGGATGGCACAGATACGCAGTATTTT.

CDR3 in amino acids: CASSFVGGAYEQYF. In DNA, the CDR3 is TGTGCCAGCAGCTTCGTTGGCGGAGCCTACGAGCAGTACTTC. The chain employs TRBV7-9 and TRBJ2-5, with no clear D. The J call may be in error: the DNA end matches TRBJ2-7 better. This CDR3 is 14 amino acids long. Germline CDR1 SEHNR, CDR2 FQNEAQ (reference sequence).

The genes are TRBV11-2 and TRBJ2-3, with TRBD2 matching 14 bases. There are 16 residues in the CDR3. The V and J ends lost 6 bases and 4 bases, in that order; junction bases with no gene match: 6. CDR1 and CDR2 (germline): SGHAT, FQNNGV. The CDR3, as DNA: TGTGCCAGCAGACGGGGACTAGCGGGAGTATCAGATACGCAGTATTTT. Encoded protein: CASRRGLAGVSDTQYF. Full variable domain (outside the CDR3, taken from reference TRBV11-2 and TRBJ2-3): EAGVAQSPRYKIIEKRQSVAFWCNPISGHATLYWYQQILGQGPKLLIQFQNNGVVDDSQLPKDRFSAERLKGVDSTLKIQPAKLEDSAVYLCASRRGLAGVSDTQYFGPGTRLTVL.

This chain's CDR3 is CASSSGTSGRDISYEQYF. The CDR3 DNA follows: TGCGCCAGCAGCTCGGGGACTAGCGGGAGGGACATCTCCTACGAGCAGTACTTC. The V call is TRBV5-1, the J call TRBJ2-7; TRBD2 aligns across 16 bases. CDR1 is SGHRS and CDR2 is YFSETQ in the germline V gene. CDR3 length: 18 amino acids. V was clipped by 3 bases and J by 0 bases; unmatched bases: 6.

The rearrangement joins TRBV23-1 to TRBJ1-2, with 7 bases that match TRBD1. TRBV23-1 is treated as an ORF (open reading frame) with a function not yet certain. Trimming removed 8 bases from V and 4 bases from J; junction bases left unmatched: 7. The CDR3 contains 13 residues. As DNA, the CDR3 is TGCGCCAGCCCCGGGACAGAACCCTATGGCTACACCTTC. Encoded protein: CASPGTEPYGYTF.

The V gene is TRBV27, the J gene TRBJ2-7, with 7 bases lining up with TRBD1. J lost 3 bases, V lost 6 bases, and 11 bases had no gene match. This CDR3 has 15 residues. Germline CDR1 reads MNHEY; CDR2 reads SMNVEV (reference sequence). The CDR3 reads CASSQGEIPLYEQYF. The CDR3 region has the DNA TGTGCCAGCAGCCAGGGGGAGATCCCACTCTACGAGCAGTACTTC.

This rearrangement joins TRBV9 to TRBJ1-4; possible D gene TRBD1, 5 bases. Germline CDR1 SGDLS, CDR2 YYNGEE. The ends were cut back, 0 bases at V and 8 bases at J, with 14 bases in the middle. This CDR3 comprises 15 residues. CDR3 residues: CASSVGGRPAEKLFF. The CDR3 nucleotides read TGTGCCAGCAGCGTAGGGGGCCGCCCGGCGGAAAAACTGTTTTTT.